This entry lists 31 T cell receptor beta chains sequenced from one sample in a study of control samples from healthy donors and cancer patients. The assay was immunoSEQ multiplex PCR, and TCRdb's table has in-frame clones only and misses some. The sample includes some 82,000 clones, about 90% of them seen just once. The sequencing input was blood. These receptors originate from a man between 45 and 60 years old in good health.

V gene TRBV5-1 combines with J gene TRBJ1-4, with 11 bases matching TRBD1. The CDR3 sequence is 16 residues long. The J segment lost 3 bases and the V segment lost 4 bases, leaving 5 bases of the junction unmatched. CDR1 SGHRS and CDR2 YFSETQ come from the germline V gene. CDR3 loop: CASSIGQGAANEKLFF. The CDR3 region has the DNA TGCGCCAGCAGCATAGGACAGGGGGCGGCTAATGAAAAACTGTTTTTT. The full variable domain, its missing parts supplied by reference TRBV5-1 and TRBJ1-4, is KAGVTQTPRYLIKTRGQQVTLSCSPISGHRSVSWYQQTPGQGLQFLFEYFSETQRNKGNFPGRFSGRQFSNSRSEMNVSTLELGDSALYLCASSIGQGAANEKLFFGSGTQLSVL.

The chain has TRBV20-1 and TRBJ1-2, with 9 bases aligning to TRBD1. The length of the CDR3 is 13 residues. The V gene's germline CDR1 is DFQATT and CDR2 SNEGSKA (reference sequence). Trimming removed 3 bases from V and 6 bases from J; junction bases left unmatched: 5. The DNA of the CDR3 is TGCAGTGCTAGTTCCGGGACAGGGAATGGCTACACCTTC. Amino acid sequence: CSASSGTGNGYTF.

The genes are TRBV9 and TRBJ1-5; D unclear. Germline CDR1 is SGDLS and CDR2 is YYNGEE. The CDR3 length is 13 residues. The V end was cut by 4 bases, the J end by 4 bases, with 9 bases between. The CDR3 DNA reads as TGTGCCAGCAGCTCGGTGCCAAATCAGCCCCAGCATTTT. Its protein product is CASSSVPNQPQHF. Together with reference TRBV9 and TRBJ1-5, the CDR3 gives the full variable domain: DSGVTQTPKHLITATGQRVTLRCSPRSGDLSVYWYQQSLDQGLQFLIQYYNGEERAKGNILERFSAQQFPDLHSELNLSSLELGDSALYFCASSSVPNQPQHFGDGTRLSIL.

The chain combines TRBV5-4 with TRBJ1-2; D possibly corresponds to TRBD1 (5 bases). V lost 4 bases to trimming and J lost 6 bases, with 16 bases between them. This CDR3 has 14 amino acids. CDR1 and CDR2 (germline): SGHNT, YYREEE (reference sequence). The CDR3 DNA follows: TGTGCCAGCAGCCCCCAACCGCGGGGGAATGGCTACACCTTC. Protein: CASSPQPRGNGYTF.

The gene calls are TRBV4-1 and TRBJ2-1; 8 bases match TRBD2. The CDR3 extends over 17 amino acids. With V trimmed by 1 base and J by 2 bases, 7 bases remained unmatched. Germline loops: CDR1 MGHRA, CDR2 YSYEKL. The CDR3 sequence is CASSQAPGTSPYNEQFF. CDR3 nucleotide sequence: TGCGCCAGCAGCCAAGCCCCTGGGACTAGTCCCTACAATGAGCAGTTCTTC.

The chain is built from TRBV7-2 and TRBJ1-2, with D unresolved. The CDR3 consists of 13 residues. Germline V gene sequence: CDR1 SGHTA, CDR2 FQGNSA. The V gene lost 1 base and the J gene lost 2 bases, with 5 bases spanning the gap. In DNA form, the CDR3 reads TGTGCCAGCAGCTTAGTTCAGAACTATGGCTACACCTTC. Protein sequence: CASSLVQNYGYTF.

The chain carries TRBV6-6 and TRBJ2-5; possible D gene TRBD2, 5 bases. The CDR3 has 14 residues. CDR1 MNHNY and CDR2 SVGAGI come from the germline V gene (reference sequence). Trimming shortened V by 0 bases and J by 4 bases, and 9 bases separated the two germline ends. The CDR3: CASSYSGEAETQYF. CDR3 DNA: TGTGCCAGCAGTTACTCGGGAGAGGCAGAGACCCAGTACTTC.

The V gene is TRBV15, the J gene TRBJ1-2; D unresolved. Trimming left V 3 bases short and J 0 bases short, with 5 bases between. Germline lookup yields CDR1 LNHNV and CDR2 YYDKDF (reference sequence). The CDR3 sequence is 13 residues long. The chain's CDR3 is CATSSGTNYGYTF. CDR3 coding DNA: TGTGCCACCAGCAGCGGGACTAACTATGGCTACACCTTC.

This clone was found a few times. The chain carries TRBV6-6 and TRBJ1-5; 8 bases are a match to TRBD1. Germline CDR1 MNHNY, CDR2 SVGAGI (reference sequence). The CDR3 extends over 16 amino acids. The V and J ends lost 2 bases and 2 bases, in that order; junction bases with no gene match: 5. The CDR3 DNA reads as TGTGCCAGCAGTTACGCAGGGGGCGGAGGCAATCAGCCCCAGCATTTT. Translating it yields CASSYAGGGGNQPQHF.

V gene TRBV4-1 combines with J gene TRBJ1-6, with D possibly TRBD1 on 5 matching bases. The CDR3 spans 15 residues. Trimming took 8 bases from V and 7 from J, leaving 18 bases between them. Germline assignment: CDR1 MGHRA and CDR2 YSYEKL. The chain's CDR3 is CASRREGNGNSPLHF. The CDR3 DNA sequence: TGCGCCAGCCGAAGGGAGGGGAACGGGAATTCACCCCTCCACTTT.

The V gene is TRBV27, the J gene TRBJ2-7, with 7 bases lining up with TRBD2. CDR3 length equals 15 residues. V dropped 6 bases and J dropped 3; count of bases not matched to a gene: 11. Per the germline V gene, CDR1 is MNHEY and CDR2 is SMNVEV (reference sequence). CDR3 region: CASRRLALYIYEQYF. The CDR3, as DNA: TGTGCCAGCAGGAGACTAGCCCTATATATCTACGAGCAGTACTTC.

This clone was recorded once. V gene TRBV10-1 combines with J gene TRBJ2-2; 8 nucleotides align to TRBD2. This CDR3 is built from 14 residues. Germline values: CDR1 WNHNN, CDR2 SYGVQD (reference sequence). Trimming at V came to 3 bases and at J to 7 bases, leaving 4 bases not matched to a gene. The CDR3 coding sequence is TGCGCCAGCAGTGACGGCGGGAGGATCGGGGAGCTGTTTTTT. It yields the protein CASSDGGRIGELFF.

This clone appeared a few times. J is TRBJ1-5 and V is TRBV9, with D hard to call. The V end lost 7 bases, the J end lost 0 bases, and 11 bases lay between the germline ends. Germline V gene data show CDR1 as SGDLS and CDR2 as YYNGEE. The CDR3 has 14 amino acids. The CDR3 DNA sequence: TGTGCCAGCGGGCCCTCCTCTAGCAATCAGCCCCAGCATTTT. Encoded protein: CASGPSSSNQPQHF.

This chain uses TRBV3-1 (or the pseudogene TRBV3-2) with TRBJ2-7; 8 bases align to TRBD2. V lost 0 bases and J lost 4; bases outside the gene matches: 2. Germline values: CDR1 LGHDT, CDR2 YNNKEL (reference sequence). The length of the CDR3 is 14 residues. The CDR3 DNA sequence: TGTGCCAGCAGCCAAGAGGGACTAGGGTACGAGCAGTACTTC. This gives the protein CASSQEGLGYEQYF.

The CDR3 spells CASSATSVSTDTQYF. The CDR3 nucleotides read TGTGCCAGCAGCGCAACTAGCGTTAGCACAGATACGCAGTATTTT. This chain uses TRBV7-2 with TRBJ2-3; 7 nucleotides match TRBD2. Trimming at V came to 5 bases and at J to 0 bases, leaving 5 bases not matched to a gene. CDR3 length: 15 amino acids. The germline V gene encodes CDR1 SGHTA and CDR2 FQGNSA.

The chain has TRBV7-3 and TRBJ2-2, with D possibly matching TRBD1 (5 bases). CDR3 length equals 12 residues. Germline loops: CDR1 SGHTA, CDR2 FQGTGA. The V end was cut by 2 bases, the J end by 9 bases, with 7 bases between. The CDR3 loop reads CASSLQGRELFF. The CDR3, as DNA: TGTGCCAGCAGCTTACAGGGCCGGGAGCTGTTTTTT.

The chain is built from TRBV28 and TRBJ1-1; the D is unclear. CDR3 length equals 13 residues. Germline V lookup: CDR1 MDHEN, CDR2 SYDVKM. Trimming shortened V by 8 bases and J by 5 bases, and 15 bases separated the two germline ends. The CDR3 loop reads CASGLSSGTEAFF. In DNA form, the CDR3 reads TGTGCCAGCGGGCTTTCTTCGGGAACTGAAGCTTTCTTT.

This sequence joins TRBV3-1 (or the pseudogene TRBV3-2) and TRBJ1-5, with a tentative D call TRBD1 (6 bases). The CDR3 is 14 residues long. Trimming removed 1 base from V and 6 bases from J, with 10 bases in between. Per germline, CDR1 LGHDT and CDR2 YNNKEL (reference sequence). The DNA for the CDR3 is TGTGCCAGCAGCCAAGTAACAGGGTCTCAGCCCCAGCATTTT. The encoded protein is CASSQVTGSQPQHF.

The CDR3: CASSVGWNALGDSGNTIYF. In nucleotides, the CDR3 is TGTGCCAGCAGCGTAGGGTGGAATGCGCTGGGGGATTCTGGAAACACCATATATTTT. This chain joins TRBV9 and TRBJ1-3; tentatively, D is TRBD1 (5 bases). The V and J ends lost 0 bases and 1 base respectively, with 20 bases between them. Germline V lookup: CDR1 SGDLS, CDR2 YYNGEE. The length of the CDR3 is 19 residues.

This chain links TRBV5-1 with TRBJ1-1; 7 positions agree with TRBD1. CDR3 length: 15 amino acids. CDR1 is SGHRS and CDR2 is YFSETQ in the germline V gene. The V gene end was trimmed by 4 bases and the J gene end by 3 bases; junction bases not matched to a gene: 9. Here the CDR3 DNA reads TGCGCCAGCAGCCTGGGGGACAGCCCTTACACTGAAGCTTTCTTT. Its translation is CASSLGDSPYTEAFF.

J is TRBJ1-2 and V is TRBV4-1; TRBD1 agrees at 10 bases. The germline V gene encodes CDR1 MGHRA and CDR2 YSYEKL. The ends lost 4 bases at V and 8 bases at J; junction bases unmatched: 10. The CDR3 length is 15 residues. The CDR3 nucleotides are TGCGCCAGCAGCCCAAATGAGGACAGGGGGTACGGCTACACCTTC. Translation: CASSPNEDRGYGYTF.

The chain uses TRBV6-5 and TRBJ2-7; D is unclear. The CDR3 length is 13 residues. Trimming cost V 7 bases and J 7 bases, with 17 bases left between them. Germline-derived CDR1 and CDR2 are MNHEY and SVGAGI. The CDR3 DNA sequence: TGTGCCAGCAAGAAAGGCACCCATTTGGAGCAGTACGTC. This codes for CASKKGTHLEQYV.

The chain uses TRBV11-3 and TRBJ1-1, with D possibly TRBD1 on 6 matching bases. This CDR3 spans 13 amino acids. Trimming pared 5 bases from V and 4 bases from J, leaving 11 bases between. Germline values: CDR1 SGHNT, CDR2 YENEEA. CDR3: CASSQQGGTEAFF. The CDR3 DNA reads as TGTGCCAGCAGCCAACAGGGCGGCACTGAAGCTTTCTTT.

This sequence joins TRBV5-1 and TRBJ2-1; 11 bases match TRBD1. V shed 4 bases and J 7 bases; nucleotides not matched to a gene: 4. Germline lookup yields CDR1 SGHRS and CDR2 YFSETQ. The CDR3 covers 14 residues. In DNA form, the CDR3 reads TGCGCCAGCAGCGTAGGGACAGGGGGTAATGAGCAGTTCTTC. It is translated as CASSVGTGGNEQFF.

The chain employs TRBV6-6 and TRBJ1-4, with TRBD1 matching over 8 bases. CDR1 MNHNY and CDR2 SVGAGI come from the germline V gene (reference sequence). The CDR3 has 13 amino acids. Trimming took 9 bases from V and 7 from J; bases not matched to a gene: 7. CDR3 sequence: CASDRGGREKLFF. For the CDR3, the DNA is TGTGCCAGTGACAGGGGAGGGCGTGAAAAACTGTTTTTT.

The CDR3, as DNA: TGTGCCAGCAGCACCCTTCAGGGGGCGCGCTACGAGCAGTACTTC. Protein product: CASSTLQGARYEQYF. The chain couples TRBV21-1 to TRBJ2-7; TRBD1 is the table's D call, not checked against the DNA. TRBV21-1 is shown as a pseudogene. CDR3 length: 15 amino acids.

The rearrangement uses TRBV10-3 and TRBJ2-2; possibly TRBD2 for D (6 bases). Trimming left V 7 bases short and J 0 bases short, with 12 bases between. Per the germline V gene, CDR1 is ENHRY and CDR2 is SYGVKD. This CDR3 spans 15 amino acids. The CDR3 nucleotides read TGTGCCATCACCAAGGGACTCGCGAACACCGGGGAGCTGTTTTTT. It translates to CAITKGLANTGELFF.

V usage is TRBV11-3 and J usage is TRBJ1-2, with D possibly matching TRBD1 (5 bases). The CDR3 is 18 amino acids. Trimming cost V 0 bases and J 4 bases, with 21 bases left between them. Germline lookup yields CDR1 SGHNT and CDR2 YENEEA. The CDR3 DNA follows: TGTGCCAGCAGCTTAGAGTCCAGGGCTCTCCTCGGGGGCTATGGCTACACCTTC. This encodes CASSLESRALLGGYGYTF.

This rearrangement joins TRBV13 to TRBJ2-2; TRBD2 is a possible D gene (5 bases). The CDR3 sequence is 16 residues long. Germline loops: CDR1 PRHDT, CDR2 FYEKMQ (reference sequence). V was shortened by 3 bases and J by 6 bases, with 17 bases between the two germline ends. Written as DNA, the CDR3 is TGTGCCAGCAGCTTGCAGTCGGGGAGATTCGCCGGGGAGCTGTTTTTT. This encodes CASSLQSGRFAGELFF.

Turning to this clone: Distinct nucleotide sequences in the sample also encode this CDR3. The chain recombines TRBV7-2 with TRBJ1-5, with 10 bases matching TRBD1. CDR1 is SGHTA and CDR2 is FQGNSA in the germline V gene. V was pared by 5 bases and J by 5 bases, with 3 bases of the junction left unmatched. The CDR3 is made up of 14 amino acids. CDR3 residues: CASSLTGGDQPQHF. In DNA form, the CDR3 reads TGTGCCAGCAGCCTGACAGGGGGCGATCAGCCCCAGCATTTT. Variable domain in full (rest from reference TRBV7-2 and TRBJ1-5): GAGVSQSPSNKVTEKGKDVELRCDPISGHTALYWYRQSLGQGLEFLIYFQGNSAPDKSGLPSDRFSAERTGGSVSTLTIQRTQQEDSAVYLCASSLTGGDQPQHFGDGTRLSIL.

This rearrangement joins TRBV10-3 to TRBJ2-2, with 7 bases aligning to TRBD2. V gave up 2 bases and J gave up 4 bases; unmatched junction bases: 7. The germline CDR1 and CDR2 sequences are ENHRY and SYGVKD. The CDR3 is made up of 16 amino acids. The CDR3: CAISERPSGLTGELFF. The CDR3 DNA is TGTGCCATCAGTGAGAGGCCTAGCGGTCTCACCGGGGAGCTGTTTTTT.